These T cell receptor beta chains were read from a single sample in a study of blood T cell repertoires in COVID-19. Profiled with immunoSEQ multiplex PCR; TCRdb holds only in-frame clones, not every one. The sample yields 45,000 to 55,000 clones, around 78% seen once. Sequenced: peripheral blood. Every receptor here comes from a human donor in a cohort sampled during active COVID-19. The CDR3 runs from the conserved cysteine through the conserved F or W. D genes are given only for firm matches. Only some rows state a clone size, as once, few, many or a class for expanded clones.

length: 15; size: -; V: TRBV29-1; D: -; J: TRBJ2-7; CDR3: CSVSPAGPPNGEQYF; DNA: TGCAGCGTCTCACCGGCGGGTCCCCCTAATGGGGAGCAGTACTTC
length: 11; size: -; V: TRBV20-1; D: -; J: TRBJ2-2; CDR3: CSAWASRELFF; DNA: TGCAGTGCTTGGGCGAGCCGGGAGCTGTTTTTT
length: 16; size: -; V: TRBV5-6; D: TRBD1; J: TRBJ1-5; CDR3: CASSFRAGGADQPQHF; DNA: TGTGCCAGCAGCTTCCGGGCAGGGGGCGCGGACCAGCCCCAGCATTTT
length: 15; size: -; V: TRBV6-5; D: -; J: TRBJ2-3; CDR3: CASRGRKGVTDTQYF; DNA: TGTGCCAGCAGGGGAAGAAAGGGGGTCACAGATACGCAGTATTTT
length: 18; size: -; V: TRBV29-1; D: TRBD1; J: TRBJ2-2; CDR3: CSVGFPRDREEGAGELFF; DNA: TGCAGCGTTGGCTTCCCCCGGGACAGGGAAGAGGGTGCCGGGGAGCTGTTTTTT
length: 15; size: -; V: TRBV6-6; D: TRBD1; J: TRBJ1-2; CDR3: CASSNRTGTLYGYTF; DNA: TGTGCCAGCAGTAACCGGACAGGGACTCTATATGGCTACACCTTC
length: 15; size: -; V: TRBV6-5; D: -; J: TRBJ2-2; CDR3: CASHLRGQASGELFF; DNA: TGTGCCAGCCACCTCAGGGGACAAGCCTCCGGGGAGCTGTTTTTT
length: 15; size: -; V: TRBV19; D: -; J: TRBJ1-5; CDR3: CASRLRTASNQPQHF; DNA: TGTGCCAGTAGGCTAAGGACAGCCAGCAATCAGCCCCAGCATTTT
length: 14; size: -; V: TRBV30; D: TRBD1; J: TRBJ2-7; CDR3: CAHSHGQGNYEQYF; DNA: TGTGCTCACTCGCACGGACAGGGTAACTACGAGCAGTACTTC
length: 16; size: -; V: TRBV3-1/TRBV3-2; D: TRBD2; J: TRBJ2-5; CDR3: CASSYERGGLGETQYF; DNA: TGTGCCAGCAGCTACGAGCGGGGGGGTTTGGGAGAGACCCAGTACTTC
length: 14; size: -; V: TRBV7-9; D: TRBD1; J: TRBJ1-2; CDR3: CASSQVGQGYGYTF; DNA: TGTGCCAGCAGCCAGGTGGGACAGGGATATGGCTACACCTTC
length: 14; size: -; V: TRBV4-3; D: -; J: TRBJ2-3; CDR3: CASSQDAGTDTQYF; DNA: TGCGCCAGCAGCCAAGACGCGGGCACAGATACGCAGTATTTT
length: 21; size: few; V: TRBV21-1; D: -; J: TRBJ1-1; CDR3: CANPSANGTGTLFNQDTEAFF; DNA: TGTGCCAACCCGTCCGCTAATGGGACAGGGACTCTTTTTAATCAGGACACTGAAGCTTTCTTT
length: 19; size: -; V: TRBV4-3; D: TRBD1; J: TRBJ2-6; CDR3: CASSQGSRDRGSGANVLTF; DNA: TGCGCCAGCAGCCAAGGAAGCCGGGACAGGGGCTCTGGGGCCAACGTCCTGACTTTC
length: 15; size: -; V: TRBV2; D: -; J: TRBJ1-6; CDR3: CASSEAQGNNSPLHF; DNA: TGTGCCAGCAGTGAAGCTCAGGGGAATAATTCACCCCTCCACTTT
length: 15; size: once; V: TRBV24-1; D: -; J: TRBJ2-7; CDR3: CATSDPSTNSYEQYF; DNA: TGTGCCACCAGTGACCCTAGCACGAATTCCTACGAGCAGTACTTC
length: 12; size: -; V: TRBV6-2/TRBV6-3; D: -; J: TRBJ2-2; CDR3: CASSRSIGELFF; DNA: TGTGCCAGCAGCCGCAGTATCGGGGAGCTGTTTTTT
length: 14; size: -; V: TRBV19; D: -; J: TRBJ1-4; CDR3: CASRSQGSNEKLFF; DNA: TGTGCCAGTAGGAGTCAGGGGAGCAATGAAAAACTGTTTTTT
length: 12; size: -; V: TRBV2; D: -; J: TRBJ2-7; CDR3: CASSFLAYEQYF; DNA: TGTGCCAGCAGCTTCCTCGCCTACGAGCAGTACTTC
length: 12; size: few; V: TRBV19; D: -; J: TRBJ2-1; CDR3: CASTQNGGGQFF; DNA: TGTGCCAGTACCCAGAACGGAGGGGGCCAGTTCTTC
length: 15; size: -; V: TRBV10-3; D: TRBD1; J: TRBJ1-1; CDR3: CAISEFGQGGTEAFF; DNA: TGTGCCATCAGTGAGTTCGGACAGGGTGGCACTGAAGCTTTCTTT
length: 13; size: -; V: TRBV19; D: -; J: TRBJ2-7; CDR3: CASSPQQGKDQYF; DNA: TGTGCCAGTAGTCCTCAACAGGGAAAGGATCAGTACTTC
length: 14; size: -; V: TRBV6-2/TRBV6-3; D: -; J: TRBJ2-3; CDR3: CASSSSRWTDTQYF; DNA: TGTGCCAGCAGTTCCTCGCGCTGGACAGATACGCAGTATTTT
length: 12; size: -; V: TRBV29-1; D: -; J: TRBJ2-5; CDR3: CSAGQSQETQYF; DNA: TGCAGCGCCGGACAGTCCCAAGAGACCCAGTACTTC
length: 14; size: -; V: TRBV18; D: TRBD1; J: TRBJ2-3; CDR3: CASSRTGGTDTQYF; DNA: TGTGCCAGCTCACGGACAGGAGGCACAGATACGCAGTATTTT
length: 15; size: -; V: TRBV11-2; D: TRBD2; J: TRBJ2-1; CDR3: CASSLAGGGGNEQFF; DNA: TGTGCCAGCAGCTTAGCGGGCGGGGGGGGCAATGAGCAGTTCTTC
length: 15; size: -; V: TRBV5-5; D: TRBD1; J: TRBJ2-3; CDR3: CASRLTGMNTDTQYF; DNA: TGTGCCAGCAGACTGACAGGGATGAACACAGATACGCAGTATTTT
length: 16; size: -; V: TRBV2; D: -; J: TRBJ2-5; CDR3: CASSEGGGLAAETQYF; DNA: TGTGCCAGCAGTGAAGGCGGGGGCCTAGCGGCGGAGACCCAGTACTTC
length: 14; size: -; V: TRBV6-4; D: TRBD1; J: TRBJ2-1; CDR3: CASSARTGGDEQFF; DNA: TGTGCCAGCAGTGCCAGGACAGGGGGCGATGAGCAGTTCTTC
length: 14; size: -; V: TRBV7-9; D: TRBD2; J: TRBJ2-5; CDR3: CASSPGLAKETQYF; DNA: TGTGCCAGCAGCCCGGGACTAGCTAAAGAGACCCAGTACTTC
length: 18; size: -; V: TRBV4-2; D: TRBD1; J: TRBJ1-4; CDR3: CASSQGTGSATTNEKLFF; DNA: TGTGCCAGCAGCCAAGGGACAGGTTCGGCTACAACTAATGAAAAACTGTTTTTT
length: 14; size: -; V: TRBV11-2; D: -; J: TRBJ1-1; CDR3: CASSRMGGGPEAFF; DNA: TGTGCCAGCAGCCGAATGGGAGGAGGCCCTGAAGCTTTCTTT
length: 17; size: -; V: TRBV30; D: TRBD1; J: TRBJ1-6; CDR3: CAWRTMYGTGANSPLHF; DNA: TGTGCCTGGAGGACTATGTACGGGACAGGAGCTAATTCACCCCTCCACTTT
length: 16; size: -; V: TRBV5-1; D: -; J: TRBJ2-2; CDR3: CASSGGYGDNTGELFF; DNA: TGCGCCAGCAGCGGGGGCTATGGGGATAACACCGGGGAGCTGTTTTTT
length: 15; size: -; V: TRBV30; D: -; J: TRBJ1-4; CDR3: CAWSSRLLGGEKLFF; DNA: TGTGCCTGGAGTTCGAGACTGTTAGGGGGTGAAAAACTGTTTTTT
length: 11; size: -; V: TRBV2; D: -; J: TRBJ2-3; CDR3: CASNQRDTQYF; DNA: TGTGCCAGCAATCAGCGGGATACGCAGTATTTT
length: 13; size: -; V: TRBV2; D: -; J: TRBJ2-1; CDR3: CASSTQGYNEQFF; DNA: TGTGCCAGCAGCACCCAGGGTTACAATGAGCAGTTCTTC
length: 15; size: -; V: TRBV7-8; D: -; J: TRBJ2-7; CDR3: CASSLDPHGTYEQYF; DNA: TGTGCCAGCAGCTTAGACCCTCACGGTACCTACGAGCAGTACTTC
length: 14; size: -; V: TRBV19; D: TRBD2; J: TRBJ2-5; CDR3: CASNWRGGQETQYF; DNA: TGTGCCAGTAATTGGCGGGGGGGCCAGGAGACCCAGTACTTC
length: 16; size: -; V: TRBV7-9; D: TRBD2; J: TRBJ2-1; CDR3: CASSPRAAGTYNEQFF; DNA: TGTGCCAGCAGCCCTCGGGCAGCGGGGACCTACAATGAGCAGTTCTTC
length: 18; size: -; V: TRBV7-2; D: TRBD1; J: TRBJ1-1; CDR3: CASSLVFRTGISNTEAFF; DNA: TGTGCCAGCAGCTTAGTATTCAGGACAGGGATAAGCAATACTGAAGCTTTCTTT
length: 14; size: -; V: TRBV7-2; D: -; J: TRBJ1-2; CDR3: CASSLTGWSGGYTF; DNA: TGTGCCAGCAGCTTGACAGGATGGTCGGGAGGCTACACCTTC
length: 15; size: -; V: TRBV5-8; D: -; J: TRBJ2-7; CDR3: CASSWGGTSSYEQYF; DNA: TGTGCCAGCAGCTGGGGGGGCACGAGCTCCTACGAGCAGTACTTC
length: 15; size: -; V: TRBV6-2/TRBV6-3; D: TRBD1; J: TRBJ2-7; CDR3: CASSSTGTAIYEQYF; DNA: TGTGCCAGCAGTTCTACCGGGACAGCGATATACGAGCAGTACTTC
length: 17; size: once; V: TRBV18; D: TRBD1; J: TRBJ1-1; CDR3: CASSKPGQPFGNTEAFF; DNA: TGTGCCAGCTCCAAACCGGGACAGCCGTTCGGGAACACTGAAGCTTTCTTT
length: 14; size: -; V: TRBV3-1/TRBV3-2; D: TRBD1; J: TRBJ1-1; CDR3: CASSQDRYRGEAFF; DNA: TGTGCCAGCAGCCAAGATCGTTACAGGGGGGAAGCTTTCTTT
length: 13; size: -; V: TRBV29-1; D: TRBD1; J: TRBJ1-1; CDR3: CSVDQGARTEAFF; DNA: TGCAGCGTTGATCAGGGGGCGCGCACTGAAGCTTTCTTT
length: 15; size: few; V: TRBV5-1; D: TRBD1; J: TRBJ2-7; CDR3: CASSSAGTERREQYF; DNA: TGCGCCAGCAGCTCCGCCGGGACAGAAAGACGCGAGCAGTACTTC
length: 12; size: -; V: TRBV24-1; D: -; J: TRBJ2-1; CDR3: CATSDSGDEQFF; DNA: TGTGCCACCAGTGATTCGGGGGATGAGCAGTTCTTC
length: 14; size: -; V: TRBV3-1/TRBV3-2; D: TRBD1; J: TRBJ2-2; CDR3: CASKGQTNTGELFF; DNA: TGTGCCAGCAAGGGACAGACTAACACCGGGGAGCTGTTTTTT
length: 14; size: -; V: TRBV10-3; D: -; J: TRBJ1-1; CDR3: CAISTTGSDTEAFF; DNA: TGTGCCATCAGTACAACAGGATCCGACACTGAAGCTTTCTTT
length: 18; size: -; V: TRBV5-1; D: -; J: TRBJ2-7; CDR3: CASSPLPSTETYSYEQYF; DNA: TGCGCCAGCAGCCCGTTACCTTCGACAGAAACTTACTCCTACGAGCAGTACTTC
length: 14; size: once; V: TRBV30; D: -; J: TRBJ1-6; CDR3: CAWTVVQSNSPLHF; DNA: TGTGCCTGGACCGTGGTACAGAGTAATTCACCCCTCCACTTT
length: 13; size: -; V: TRBV28; D: -; J: TRBJ1-3; CDR3: CASSTGNGNTIYF; DNA: TGTGCCAGCAGTACCGGGAATGGAAACACCATATATTTT
length: 13; size: -; V: TRBV14; D: -; J: TRBJ1-1; CDR3: CASSQDQNTEAFF; DNA: TGTGCCAGCAGCCAAGATCAGAACACTGAAGCTTTCTTT